This entry is about one T cell receptor (beta chain). The antigen is unknown. Regarding time point: recipient sample about 28 days before transplant, after cytoreduction. This record belongs to a study of T cell clonotyping in hematopoietic cell transplantation. Study details: Recipient samples before transplant were obtained post-cytoreduction. Study-level points and caveats: No sorting was done, leaving CD4 and CD8 contributions mixed. Graft donor and pretransplant recipient Inverse Simpson Index values predicted broader posttransplant TCR diversity. At the given depth, recipient repertoires were over 97% de novo clonotypes.

V was clipped by 4 bases and J by 1 base, with 8 bases between them. Germline V CDR1 and CDR2: SGHNT, YYREEE (reference sequence). The CDR3 contains 14 residues. The method was immunoSEQ multiplex PCR; TCRdb's version includes in-frame clones alone and lacks a portion of them. Among thousands of clones listed, 95% to 98% were seen once. The sample was peripheral blood mononuclear cells, taken before stem cell transplant. The J gene is TRBJ2-2, the V gene TRBV5-4; D remains unclear. The TCR was taken from a man between 65 and 85 years old with acute myeloid leukemia. Some clones in this sample may be carry-over from other donors' samples. CDR3 sequence reads: CASSPRQNTGELFF. The CDR3 DNA follows: TGTGCCAGCAGCCCACGACAGAACACCGGGGAGCTGTTTTTT. Based on the CDR3 plus reference TRBV5-4 and TRBJ2-2, the full variable domain is ETGVTQSPTHLIKTRGQQVTLRCSSQSGHNTVSWYQQALGQGPQFIFQYYREEENGRGNFPPRFSGLQFPNYSSELNVNALELDDSALYLCASSPRQNTGELFFGEGSRLTVL.